This T cell receptor beta chain derives from a study of blood T cell repertoires in COVID-19. Germline lookup yields CDR1 MDHEN and CDR2 SYDVKM. Trimming removed 6 bases at V and 4 bases at J, with 11 bases between. The CDR3 covers 13 residues. Sequencing was performed with immunoSEQ multiplex PCR; in TCRdb, only in-frame clones are kept and a portion is missing. Of 200,000 to 300,000 clones detected, about 91% appear once; the ten largest clones hold 2% to 3%. This clonotype was obtained from a person aged 18-35 years with COVID-19, enrolled during active disease. The gene calls are TRBV28 and TRBJ2-3; tentatively, D is TRBD1 (5 bases). The sequencing input was peripheral blood. The CDR3 region has the DNA TGTGCCAGCAGGCGGCAAGGGGCAGATACGCAGTATTTT. This gives the protein CASRRQGADTQYF. Full variable domain (remainder filled in from reference TRBV28 and TRBJ2-3): DVKVTQSSRYLVKRTGEKVFLECVQDMDHENMFWYRQDPGLGLRLIYFSYDVKMKEKGDIPEGYSVSREKKERFSLILESASTNQTSMYLCASRRQGADTQYFGPGTRLTVL.